Shown below are 24 T cell receptor beta chains from a single sample sequenced in a study of T cell responses to AZD1222 COVID-19 vaccine. Data came from immunoSEQ multiplex PCR; TCRdb stores just in-frame clones and leaves some out. Among 100,000 to 150,000 clones, about 85% were seen once, and the ten largest hold under 4.5%. The sample was peripheral blood, taken on day 0 of AZD1222 vaccination. Receptors originate from an adult in good health.

This clone showed up just once. The chain joins TRBV4-1 to TRBJ2-7; D not resolved. Trimming stripped 4 bases from V and 2 bases from J, with 12 bases between. Germline loops: CDR1 MGHRA, CDR2 YSYEKL. CDR3 length equals 14 residues. The CDR3 reads CASSPSSQTYEQYF. In DNA form, the CDR3 reads TGCGCCAGCAGCCCATCCAGCCAAACCTACGAGCAGTACTTC.

The chain joins TRBV5-1 to TRBJ1-1, with D possibly TRBD1 on 6 matching bases. This CDR3 contains 15 residues. Germline CDR1 is SGHRS and CDR2 is YFSETQ. V was pared by 0 bases and J by 5 bases, with 14 bases between. CDR3 loop: CASSLEQGGGTEAFF. The DNA of the CDR3 is TGCGCCAGCAGCTTGGAACAGGGCGGGGGAACTGAAGCTTTCTTT.

The CDR3 region has the DNA TGTGCCAGCAGTTACTCGAAACAGGGCGGTTACGAGCAGTACTTC. This translates into CASSYSKQGGYEQYF. The chain combines TRBV6-5 with TRBJ2-7; possible D gene TRBD1, 6 bases. The V end lost 0 bases, the J end lost 4 bases, and 13 bases lay between the germline ends. Germline-derived CDR1 and CDR2 are MNHEY and SVGAGI. The CDR3 totals 15 residues.

In this sample, this clone turned up once. The J gene is TRBJ2-1, the V gene TRBV9; D remains unclear. This CDR3 contains 16 residues. The V and J ends lost 4 bases and 0 bases respectively, with 14 bases between them. Germline V gene data show CDR1 as SGDLS and CDR2 as YYNGEE. CDR3 region: CASSLLSESSYNEQFF. The CDR3 DNA sequence: TGTGCCAGCAGCCTCCTAAGCGAAAGCTCCTACAATGAGCAGTTCTTC. The variable domain in full, completed from reference TRBV9 and TRBJ2-1, reads DSGVTQTPKHLITATGQRVTLRCSPRSGDLSVYWYQQSLDQGLQFLIQYYNGEERAKGNILERFSAQQFPDLHSELNLSSLELGDSALYFCASSLLSESSYNEQFFGPGTRLTVL.

V and J are TRBV11-2 and TRBJ1-5; possible D gene TRBD1, 6 bases. The length of the CDR3 is 16 residues. Trimming removed 5 bases from V and 1 base from J, with 15 bases in between. The V gene's germline CDR1 is SGHAT and CDR2 FQNNGV. The CDR3 sequence is CASSRGPTGSNQPQHF. Here the CDR3 DNA reads TGTGCCAGCAGCCGTGGTCCGACAGGAAGCAATCAGCCCCAGCATTTT.

The V gene is TRBV20-1, the J gene TRBJ1-2; D gene ambiguous. CDR1 and CDR2 from the germline V gene are DFQATT and SNEGSKA (reference sequence). The ends were cut back, 3 bases at V and 2 bases at J, with 13 bases in the middle. The CDR3 sequence is 14 residues long. CDR3 sequence (DNA): TGCAGTGCTAGTGGCTGGACGGCCAACTATGGCTACACCTTC. Encoded protein: CSASGWTANYGYTF.

This clone was counted a single time. The chain recombines TRBV7-9 with TRBJ2-7; tentatively, D is TRBD1 or TRBD2 (7 bases each). V dropped 3 bases and J dropped 5 bases, with 17 bases sitting between them. The germline gives CDR1 SEHNR, CDR2 FQNEAQ (reference sequence). This CDR3 is 15 amino acids long. The DNA of the CDR3 is TGTGCCAGCAGCTTTTCAGGGGGGGCAATCAACGAGCAGTACTTC. Its protein product is CASSFSGGAINEQYF.

The chain carries TRBV7-9 and TRBJ1-1; D might be TRBD1 (6 bases). CDR1 is SEHNR, CDR2 FQNEAQ, per germline (reference sequence). The germline V and J ends were trimmed by 5 bases and 6 bases, with 16 bases remaining between them. CDR3 length equals 14 residues. The CDR3 bases are TGTGCCAGCAGCACCCAACAGGGAAGCGCTGAAGCTTTCTTT. It specifies CASSTQQGSAEAFF.

Points on this clone: Different DNA sequences within this sample yield the same CDR3. The chain recombines TRBV27 with TRBJ2-7; 16 nucleotides line up with TRBD2. The CDR3 has 16 amino acids. Germline CDR1 and CDR2: MNHEY and SMNVEV (reference sequence). Trimming removed 5 bases from V and 6 bases from J; junction bases left unmatched: 7. The CDR3 DNA follows: TGTGCCAGCAGTCCGGGGACTAGCGGGAGGGCCTCCGAGCAGTACTTC. Its protein product is CASSPGTSGRASEQYF.

V gene TRBV19 combines with J gene TRBJ2-3; 9 bases align to TRBD2. The CDR3 sequence is 17 residues long. V shed 3 bases, J shed 4 bases, and the junction held 11 bases outside the gene matches. Germline loops: CDR1 LNHDA, CDR2 SQIVND (reference sequence). In DNA form, the CDR3 reads TGTGCCAGTAGTATTAGCCTTGGCGGGAGGGCCTCAGATACGCAGTATTTT. It specifies CASSISLGGRASDTQYF.

This clone appeared a single time. The chain's CDR3 is CASSRGPKVEAFF. The CDR3, as DNA: TGTGCCAGCAGCCGAGGCCCCAAAGTTGAAGCTTTCTTT. The rearrangement joins TRBV28 to TRBJ1-1; unclear D gene. The germline V gene encodes CDR1 MDHEN and CDR2 SYDVKM. The CDR3 has 13 amino acids. V dropped 6 bases and J dropped 7 bases, with 15 bases sitting between them.

The chain couples TRBV15 to TRBJ2-7; possible D gene TRBD2, 6 bases. Germline CDR1 and CDR2: LNHNV and YYDKDF (reference sequence). V was pared by 3 bases and J by 1 base, with 16 bases between. The CDR3 has 16 amino acids. The CDR3 bases are TGTGCCACCAGCAGTTATCCCCGGGGGATGTCCTACGAGCAGTACTTC. This codes for CATSSYPRGMSYEQYF.

The CDR3 loop is CASNPRGGEKLFF. CDR3 sequence (DNA): TGTGCCAGTAACCCCCGGGGCGGGGAAAAACTGTTTTTT. The chain recombines TRBV19 with TRBJ1-4, with a possible D match to TRBD1 (5 bases). The CDR3 covers 13 residues. Trimming stripped 7 bases from V and 8 bases from J, with 14 bases between. CDR1 and CDR2 (germline): LNHDA, SQIVND (reference sequence).

The chain joins TRBV27 to TRBJ2-1, with 9 bases matching TRBD2. The V and J ends lost 5 bases and 6 bases, in that order; junction bases with no gene match: 8. This CDR3 region has 15 residues. Germline V gene lookup returns CDR1 MNHEY and CDR2 SMNVEV (reference sequence). Written as DNA, the CDR3 is TGTGCCAGCAGTCCCTTGGCGGGAGGGCCCAATGAGCAGTTCTTC. Its protein is CASSPLAGGPNEQFF.

This clone appeared once. The chain joins TRBV3-1 (or the pseudogene TRBV3-2) to TRBJ2-7, with TRBD2 as a possible D gene (5 bases). The ends were cut back, 4 bases at V and 5 bases at J, with 6 bases in the middle. The CDR3 contains 11 residues. Germline V gives CDR1 LGHDT, CDR2 YNNKEL (reference sequence). CDR3 nucleotide sequence: TGTGCCAGCAGCCTCGGGGACGAGCAGTACTTC. This encodes CASSLGDEQYF.

The V and J genes are TRBV4-3 and TRBJ2-7; 10 bases match TRBD1. CDR3 size: 15 residues. Germline V gene sequence: CDR1 LGHNA, CDR2 YSLEER. The V segment lost 3 bases and the J segment 2 bases; nucleotides outside the gene matches: 4. The CDR3 nucleotides read TGCGCCAGCAGCCAGGGACAGGGGAGCCCCTACGAGCAGTACTTC. It specifies CASSQGQGSPYEQYF.

The chain has TRBV29-1 and TRBJ1-1; no reliable D call. CDR1 is SQVTM and CDR2 is ANQGSEA in the germline V gene. The CDR3 is 14 amino acids. V was pared by 3 bases and J by 1 base, with 12 bases between. CDR3 DNA sequence: TGCAGCGTTGAGAGAGGCAGAGGGAACACTGAAGCTTTCTTT. Translation gives CSVERGRGNTEAFF.

CDR3 DNA: TGTGCCAGCAGCCAATCCGGGACCCCCTCTTCACCCCTCCACTTT. As protein: CASSQSGTPSSPLHF. This sequence joins TRBV5-4 and TRBJ1-6; D is possibly TRBD1 (5 bases). Trimming removed 4 bases from V and 9 bases from J, with 17 bases in between. The CDR3 loop spans 15 amino acids. The germline V gene has CDR1 SGHNT and CDR2 YYREEE (reference sequence).

This chain connects TRBV14 to TRBJ1-2; D remains unclear. Trimming left V 1 base short and J 3 bases short, with 6 bases between. CDR3 length equals 13 residues. CDR1 is SGHDN and CDR2 is FVKESK in the germline V gene. In DNA form, the CDR3 reads TGTGCCAGCAGCCAAGGTCGGGACTATGGCTACACCTTC. Translation: CASSQGRDYGYTF.

This clone was recorded a few times. The V gene is TRBV3-1 (or the pseudogene TRBV3-2), the J gene TRBJ2-1; D is perhaps TRBD2 (5 bases). The CDR3 consists of 14 residues. V lost 4 bases and J 15 bases, leaving 22 bases between the germline ends. Germline V gene data show CDR1 as LGHDT and CDR2 as YNNKEL (reference sequence). The CDR3 region is CASSLGLPSSAGFF. In nucleotides, the CDR3 is TGTGCCAGCAGCCTTGGACTCCCCTCTTCCGCAGGGTTCTTC.

This clone has just one count. The chain joins TRBV28 to TRBJ2-3; a weak D match, TRBD1 (6 bases). V lost 11 bases to trimming and J lost 3 bases, with 18 bases between them. CDR1 and CDR2 from the germline V gene are MDHEN and SYDVKM. The length of the CDR3 is 14 residues. CDR3 region: CASYNGQGTDTQYF. The CDR3 coding sequence is TGTGCCTCTTATAACGGGCAGGGGACAGATACGCAGTATTTT. Variable domain in full (rest from reference TRBV28 and TRBJ2-3): DVKVTQSSRYLVKRTGEKVFLECVQDMDHENMFWYRQDPGLGLRLIYFSYDVKMKEKGDIPEGYSVSREKKERFSLILESASTNQTSMYLCASYNGQGTDTQYFGPGTRLTVL.

The rearrangement joins TRBV7-3 to TRBJ2-1; maybe TRBD2 (5 bases). V shed 6 bases and J shed 1 base, with 13 bases lying between them. Germline lookup yields CDR1 SGHTA and CDR2 FQGTGA. The CDR3 is 15 residues long. The DNA for the CDR3 is TGTGCCAGCAGTCCGGACTCCGCTTCCTACAATGAGCAGTTCTTC. Its protein product is CASSPDSASYNEQFF.

In nucleotides, the CDR3 is TGTGCCAGTAGTAGACCCCTGGAGGGGAGGAATTCACCCCTCCACTTT. Translated, it gives CASSRPLEGRNSPLHF. The chain carries TRBV19 and TRBJ1-6; D is perhaps TRBD1 (5 bases). The CDR3 consists of 16 residues. V was cut by 4 bases and J by 7 bases, with 17 bases left in between. Germline V CDR1 and CDR2: LNHDA, SQIVND (reference sequence).

This sequence joins TRBV7-2 and TRBJ2-1; perhaps TRBD2 as D (6 bases). The germline V and J ends were trimmed by 10 bases and 2 bases, with 18 bases remaining between them. The CDR3 extends over 15 amino acids. Germline values: CDR1 SGHTA, CDR2 FQGNSA. Here the CDR3 DNA reads TGTGCCACCCGCTTCGGGGCGGGAACCTACAATGAGCAGTTCTTC. It specifies CATRFGAGTYNEQFF.